This TCR beta chain was observed in a study of T-cell memory formation after mild COVID-19. Study-level results: Pre-infection memory carried some responding clones, suggesting that cross-reactive memory joined. Confirmation was lacking for SARS-CoV-2 specificity of second-wave clones that peaked on day 37.

This clonotype has just a few counts. Its specificity is not known. It was 5'RACE with constant-segment primers that produced the TCR alpha and TCR beta cDNA libraries, which carried sample barcodes and UMIs. TCRdb recomputed calls from the 5' RACE reads with MiXCR, one row per CDR3 protein. Among more than 150,000 distinct CDR3 sequences listed, 18% were seen once. Between the trimmed V and J ends, which lost 6 bases and 5 bases, there was a span of 22 bases. The CDR3 totals 15 residues. The germline CDR1 and CDR2 sequences are DFQATT and SNEGSKA (reference sequence). This clonotype was sampled from a man aged 18-30 years who had mild COVID-19 (a few samples of this study predate the infection). Cell type and time point are not known. This chain links TRBV20-1 with TRBJ2-5, with D perhaps TRBD2 (6 bases). The sample comprised PBMCs or a T cell subset sorted from them (not recorded which). This CDR3 is CSAFLPTSSWETQYF. The CDR3 region has the DNA TGCAGTGCCTTCCTCCCAACTAGCTCGTGGGAGACCCAGTACTTC.